This T cell receptor (beta chain) was recorded in a study of blood T cells in healthy people across ages. General study results and limits: Shifts in expanded clonotypes may have been confounded by donor CMV status, which was unknown.

This clonotype was seen only once. Antigen specificity is unknown. The junction shows a germline mismatch at one end, possibly a read error. The germline CDR1 and CDR2 sequences are ENHRY and SYGVKD. This CDR3 region has 15 residues. Primers used in a second PCR of about 6 to 12 cycles were a sample-barcoded 5' primer and a J-beta primer mix. TCRdb processed the 5' RACE reads anew with MiXCR; each CDR3 protein has one entry. The sample includes 650,000 to 1,000,000 distinct CDR3 sequences, about 34% of them seen just once. Staff drew 9 to 10 milliliters of peripheral blood from each donor. Per sample, at least 5.5 micrograms of total RNA were extracted.

The sequenced sample consisted of blood. This TCR was recovered from a man younger than 35 in good health. The V and J genes are TRBV10-3 and TRBJ2-5; D could derive from TRBD1 or TRBD2 (5 bases each). CDR3: CATSEFGGLQETQYF. The CDR3, as DNA: TGTGCCACCAGTGAGTTTGGGGGTCTCCAAGAGACCCAGTACTTC.